This T cell receptor (beta chain) stems from a study of identical twins. TCRdb processed the 5' RACE reads anew with MiXCR; each CDR3 protein has one entry. The sample lists over 250,000 distinct CDR3 sequences; roughly 9.7% were seen once. The germline V gene has CDR1 GTSNPN and CDR2 SVGIG (reference sequence). The length of the CDR3 is 13 residues. Trimming removed 1 base at V and 5 bases at J, with 11 bases between. This sample also appeared in a second study, on yellow fever vaccine responses in identical twins.

The TCR sequence derives from a young woman in good health. The V and J genes are TRBV30 and TRBJ2-5; TRBD1 is a possible D gene (5 bases). The sequenced sample was CD8+ T cells sorted from blood. CDR3 sequence (DNA): TGTGCCTGGAGTGCGGCAGGGCCCGAGACCCAGTACTTC. Translation: CAWSAAGPETQYF.